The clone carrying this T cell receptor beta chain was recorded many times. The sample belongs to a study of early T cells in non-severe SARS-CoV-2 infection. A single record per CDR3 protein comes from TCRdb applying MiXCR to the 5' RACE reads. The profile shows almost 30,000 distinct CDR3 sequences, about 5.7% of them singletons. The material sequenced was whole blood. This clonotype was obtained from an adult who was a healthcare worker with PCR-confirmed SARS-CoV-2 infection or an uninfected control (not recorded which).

CDR3 DNA: TGCAGTGCCCGGAGACAGGGGCGAGAGCAGTACTTC. As protein: CSARRQGREQYF. This rearrangement joins TRBV20-1 to TRBJ2-7, with TRBD1 identical over 8 bases. The CDR3 is 12 amino acids. Looked up from germline, CDR1 is DFQATT and CDR2 is SNEGSKA (reference sequence). Trimming cost V 6 bases and J 7 bases; bases outside gene matches: 8.